This is a list of T cell receptor beta chains from one sample in a study of long-term antiretroviral therapy in people with HIV. TCRdb's table, derived via immunoSEQ multiplex PCR, lists solely in-frame clones and lacks some. The data show about 35,000 clones, roughly 80% seen once. Sequencing used unsorted PBMCs, obtained 2 years after starting antiretroviral therapy. All receptors derive from a woman in her forties or fifties with HIV. The CDR3 runs from the conserved cysteine through the conserved F or W. The order of the fields is D gene, clone size, V gene, J gene, CDR3 protein, CDR3 DNA. D genes are given only for firm matches. Clone size is not always given. Where it is, it says once, few, many or a class for expanded clones.

.	few	TRBV5-1	TRBJ1-2	CASSLGQNYGYTF	TGCGCCAGCAGCTTGGGACAGAACTATGGCTACACCTTC
TRBD2	.	TRBV5-5	TRBJ2-1	CASSLATSVYNEQFF	TGTGCCAGCAGCTTAGCGACTAGCGTATACAATGAGCAGTTCTTC
.	.	TRBV5-4	TRBJ1-6	CATGPQGRSPLHF	TGTGCCACTGGCCCGCAGGGCCGGTCACCCCTCCACTTT
.	.	TRBV7-7	TRBJ2-2	CASSPNGFLTGELFF	TGTGCCAGCAGCCCCAACGGGTTCCTCACCGGGGAGCTGTTTTTT
.	.	TRBV2	TRBJ1-6	CASSPMAGNYNSPLHF	TGTGCCAGCAGTCCGATGGCAGGCAACTATAATTCACCCCTCCACTTT
TRBD1	.	TRBV6-1	TRBJ1-2	CAGVSGTGAYGYTF	TGTGCCGGGGTGTCGGGGACAGGGGCGTATGGCTACACCTTC
.	.	TRBV5-6	TRBJ2-5	CASSSRGLRWQETQYF	TGTGCCAGCAGCTCCCGGGGGCTTAGATGGCAAGAGACCCAGTACTTC
.	.	TRBV7-2	TRBJ1-5	CASSKGGPGQTNQPQHF	TGTGCCAGCAGCAAAGGTGGCCCCGGACAGACTAATCAGCCCCAGCATTTT
TRBD2	.	TRBV11-3	TRBJ2-1	CASSSGLANNEQFF	TGTGCCAGCAGCTCAGGACTAGCGAACAATGAGCAGTTCTTC
.	once	TRBV7-2	TRBJ1-2	CASSSPGALGYGYTF	TGTGCCAGCAGTTCTCCTGGAGCCCTGGGCTATGGCTACACCTTC
TRBD1	.	TRBV4-2	TRBJ1-6	CASSLTGVNSPLHF	TGTGCCAGCAGCCTTACAGGGGTTAATTCACCCCTCCACTTT
.	.	TRBV5-4	TRBJ2-5	CASSLSRTVSETQYF	TGTGCCAGCAGCTTAAGCAGGACTGTCTCGGAGACCCAGTACTTC
TRBD2	.	TRBV5-1	TRBJ2-2	CASSLVGGADTGELFF	TGCGCCAGCAGCTTGGTCGGGGGGGCCGACACCGGGGAGCTGTTTTTT
.	.	TRBV7-2	TRBJ1-5	CASSLVLGRNQPQHF	TGTGCCAGCAGCTTAGTATTGGGGCGAAATCAGCCCCAGCATTTT
TRBD1	.	TRBV18	TRBJ1-1	CASSPPKTGGLGTEAFF	TGTGCCAGCTCACCACCAAAGACAGGGGGTTTGGGGACTGAAGCTTTCTTT
.	.	TRBV5-1	TRBJ1-1	CASSPHRGADTEAFF	TGCGCCAGCAGCCCCCACCGGGGGGCTGACACTGAAGCTTTCTTT
.	.	TRBV19	TRBJ2-3	CASSLRTSTDTQYF	TGTGCCAGTAGCCTGCGTACTAGCACAGATACGCAGTATTTT
.	.	TRBV7-9	TRBJ2-5	CASSLRLGPQETQYF	TGTGCCAGCAGCTTGAGGCTGGGGCCCCAAGAGACCCAGTACTTC
TRBD2	few	TRBV6-5	TRBJ2-1	CASSPERGWDHEQFF	TGTGCCAGCAGTCCCGAGCGGGGGTGGGACCATGAGCAGTTCTTC
TRBD1	few	TRBV30	TRBJ1-2	CAWHRDRGRPGYTF	TGTGCCTGGCACCGGGACAGGGGCCGCCCGGGCTACACCTTC
.	.	TRBV18	TRBJ1-4	CASSPGGISEKLFF	TGTGCCAGCTCACCCGGAGGGATTTCTGAAAAACTGTTTTTT
.	.	TRBV28	TRBJ2-7	CASSDTQVYSYEQYF	TGTGCCAGCAGCGACACACAGGTATACTCCTACGAGCAGTACTTC
.	.	TRBV7-2	TRBJ1-4	CASSRRGGEKLFF	TGTGCCAGCAGCCGGCGGGGGGGTGAAAAACTGTTTTTT
TRBD1	once	TRBV27	TRBJ2-7	CASSFSGQGYYEQYF	TGTGCCAGCAGTTTCTCCGGACAGGGGTACTACGAGCAGTACTTC
.	.	TRBV30	TRBJ1-1	CAWKDSLNTEAFF	TGTGCCTGGAAGGACAGCCTGAACACTGAAGCTTTCTTT
.	once	TRBV30	TRBJ1-1	CAWSVPGRYTEAFF	TGTGCCTGGAGTGTACCCGGCAGGTACACTGAAGCTTTCTTT
TRBD1	.	TRBV6-6	TRBJ1-4	CASSYSKGQGNEKLFF	TGTGCCAGCAGTTACTCCAAAGGACAGGGGAATGAAAAACTGTTTTTT
.	once	TRBV18	TRBJ2-1	CASSPPQGPEQFF	TGTGCCAGCTCACCTCCACAGGGACCTGAGCAGTTCTTC
.	.	TRBV5-1	TRBJ2-5	CASRRGSSETQYF	TGCGCCAGCAGACGGGGAAGCTCGGAGACCCAGTACTTC
TRBD1	.	TRBV6-5	TRBJ2-5	CASSYQDRVESQYF	TGTGCCAGCAGTTACCAAGACAGGGTGGAGTCCCAGTACTTC
.	.	TRBV7-3	TRBJ1-3	CASSLDSSGNTIYF	TGTGCCAGCAGCTTGGACAGCTCTGGAAACACCATATATTTT
TRBD2	.	TRBV7-2	TRBJ2-1	CASSLLAGGHNEQFF	TGTGCCAGCAGCTTACTAGCGGGGGGGCACAATGAGCAGTTCTTC
.	.	TRBV5-1	TRBJ1-1	CASRLVTANTEAFF	TGCGCCAGCAGACTCGTCACGGCGAACACTGAAGCTTTCTTT
TRBD1	.	TRBV6-1	TRBJ1-4	CASGLTGGNEKLFF	TGTGCCAGCGGCCTGACAGGGGGCAATGAAAAACTGTTTTTT
.	.	TRBV13	TRBJ2-3	CASSFKISVSDTQYF	TGTGCCAGCAGCTTCAAGATCAGCGTATCAGATACGCAGTATTTT
TRBD2	.	TRBV5-1	TRBJ2-5	CASSSGGGGADETQYF	TGCGCCAGCAGCTCCGGGGGCGGGGGGGCCGATGAGACCCAGTACTTC
.	.	TRBV9	TRBJ1-1	CASSPTMRAEAFF	TGTGCCAGCAGCCCCACGATGCGGGCTGAAGCTTTCTTT
.	.	TRBV9	TRBJ1-2	CASSAYLSADYGYTF	TGTGCCAGCAGCGCCTACCTCAGTGCGGACTATGGCTACACCTTC
.	.	TRBV5-1	TRBJ1-3	CASSPGTGSGNTIYF	TGCGCCAGCAGCCCCGGGACCGGCTCTGGAAACACCATATATTTT
.	once	TRBV10-3	TRBJ2-2	CAIRDDGGRAGELFF	TGTGCCATCCGAGACGACGGAGGGCGCGCCGGGGAGCTGTTTTTT
.	.	TRBV7-9	TRBJ1-4	CASSLEGGIGEKLFF	TGTGCCAGCAGCTTAGAAGGAGGGATCGGCGAAAAACTGTTTTTT